This T cell receptor (beta chain) was profiled in a study of blood T cells in healthy people across ages. Regarding the study as a whole: Shifts in expanded clonotypes may have been confounded by donor CMV status, which was unknown. The long-lived group displayed more naive CD4+ cells, plus higher diversity, than the aged donors did. PBMCs left unsorted prevented a conclusive naive versus antigen-experienced comparison.

Every sample yielded at least 6 million isolated PBMCs. With a J-beta primer mix and a sample-barcoded 5' primer, a second PCR ran about 6 to 11 cycles. One entry per CDR3 protein, called by TCRdb with MiXCR from the 5' RACE reads. The sample includes about 650,000 distinct CDR3 sequences, approximately 31% of them seen just once. Germline CDR1 reads SGDLS; CDR2 reads YYNGEE. The CDR3 covers 14 residues. The germline V and J ends were trimmed by 3 bases and 6 bases, with 15 bases remaining between them. This clonotype was seen more than once but under ten times. Its antigen is still unknown. This clonotype originated in an elderly woman in good health. The sample consisted of blood. This chain links TRBV9 with TRBJ1-1, with D possibly being TRBD1 (5 bases). CDR3 bases: TGTGCCAGCAGCGACGGACCCTTCAGGGCTGAAGCTTTCTTT. It codes for CASSDGPFRAEAFF.